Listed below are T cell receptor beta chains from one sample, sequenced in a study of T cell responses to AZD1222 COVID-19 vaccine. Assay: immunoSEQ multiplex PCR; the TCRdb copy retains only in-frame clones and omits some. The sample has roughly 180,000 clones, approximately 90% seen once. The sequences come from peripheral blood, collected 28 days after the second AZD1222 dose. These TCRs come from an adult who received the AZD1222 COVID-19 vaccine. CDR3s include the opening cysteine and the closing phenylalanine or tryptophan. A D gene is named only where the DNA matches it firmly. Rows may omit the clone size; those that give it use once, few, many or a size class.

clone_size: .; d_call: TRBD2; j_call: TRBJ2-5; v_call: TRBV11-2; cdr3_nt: TGTGCCAGCAGCTACTTCGGGGGGGCCGATGAGACCCAGTACTTC; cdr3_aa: CASSYFGGADETQYF
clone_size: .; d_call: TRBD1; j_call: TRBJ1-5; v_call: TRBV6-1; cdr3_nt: TGTGCCAGCAGTGAATACACAGGGGTGGGTCAGCCCCAGCATTTT; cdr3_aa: CASSEYTGVGQPQHF
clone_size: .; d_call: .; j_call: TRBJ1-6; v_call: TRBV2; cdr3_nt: TGTGCCAGCAGTCTCACAGGGAGTGGGAATTCACCCCTCCACTTT; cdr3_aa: CASSLTGSGNSPLHF
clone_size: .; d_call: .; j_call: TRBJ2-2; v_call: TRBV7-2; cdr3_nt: TGTGCCAGCAGCCTAACCCACACCGGGGAGCTGTTTTTT; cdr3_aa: CASSLTHTGELFF
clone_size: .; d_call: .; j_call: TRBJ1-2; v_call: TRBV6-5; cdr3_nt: TGTGCCAGCAGTTACGGGCAGGGGATCTATGGCTACACCTTC; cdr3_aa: CASSYGQGIYGYTF
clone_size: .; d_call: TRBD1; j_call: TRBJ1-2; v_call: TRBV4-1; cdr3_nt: TGCGCCAGCAGCCAAGTGGTGGGACAGGCCACTTCTAACTATGGCTACACCTTC; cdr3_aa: CASSQVVGQATSNYGYTF
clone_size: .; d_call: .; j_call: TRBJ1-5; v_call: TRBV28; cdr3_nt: TGTGCCAGCAGTTTGGTTGAGCAGCCCCAGCATTTT; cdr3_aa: CASSLVEQPQHF
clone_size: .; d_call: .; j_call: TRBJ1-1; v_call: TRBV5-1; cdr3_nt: TGCGCCAGCAGCTTGACCCGACCGAGCACTGAAGCTTTCTTT; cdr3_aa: CASSLTRPSTEAFF
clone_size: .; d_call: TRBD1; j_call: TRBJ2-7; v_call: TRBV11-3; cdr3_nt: TGTGCCAGCAGCCCCCGACAGGGCTCCTACGAGCAGTACTTC; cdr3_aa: CASSPRQGSYEQYF
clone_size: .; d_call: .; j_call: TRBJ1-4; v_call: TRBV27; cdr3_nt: TGTGCCAGCAGTATATTATCCCCAGGGTCAACTAATGAAAAACTGTTTTTT; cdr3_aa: CASSILSPGSTNEKLFF
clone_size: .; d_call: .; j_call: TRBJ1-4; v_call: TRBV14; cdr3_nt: TGTGCCAGCAGCCTCCTCGGGTACAGGGAAAAACTGTTTTTT; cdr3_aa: CASSLLGYREKLFF
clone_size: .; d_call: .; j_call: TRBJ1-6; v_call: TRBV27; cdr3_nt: TGTGCCAGCAGTTTATTTGCACCCGACCGACAGAAACCGATCTCCTATAATTCACCCCTCCACTTT; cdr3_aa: CASSLFAPDRQKPISYNSPLHF
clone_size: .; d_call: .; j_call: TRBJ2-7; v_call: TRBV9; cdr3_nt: TGTGCCAGCAGCGTAGTCCCAGGGAGCGAGCAGTACTTC; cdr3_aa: CASSVVPGSEQYF
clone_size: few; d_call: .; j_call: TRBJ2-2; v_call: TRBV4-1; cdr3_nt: TGCGCCAGCCTCGAATCCGGGGAGCTGTTTTTT; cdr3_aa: CASLESGELFF
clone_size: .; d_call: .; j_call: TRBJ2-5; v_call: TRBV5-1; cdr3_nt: TGCGCCAGCAGCCCCGGTTTAGGGGAGACCCAGTACTTC; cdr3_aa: CASSPGLGETQYF
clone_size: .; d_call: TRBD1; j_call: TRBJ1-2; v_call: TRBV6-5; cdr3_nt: TGTGCCAGCAGCCTAAGGAGGGGGCTGAGTGGCTACACCTTC; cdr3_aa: CASSLRRGLSGYTF
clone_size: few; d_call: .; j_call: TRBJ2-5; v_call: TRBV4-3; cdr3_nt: TGCGCCAGCAGCCAAGATAAGAGGGATACAGAGACCCAGTACTTC; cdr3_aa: CASSQDKRDTETQYF
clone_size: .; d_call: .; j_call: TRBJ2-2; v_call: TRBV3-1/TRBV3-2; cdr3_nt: TGTGCCAGCAGCCAATGGACACTCGCGAACACCGGGGAGCTGTTTTTT; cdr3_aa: CASSQWTLANTGELFF
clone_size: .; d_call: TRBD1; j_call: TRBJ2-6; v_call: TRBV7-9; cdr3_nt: TGTGCCAGCAGCTTCCGGACAGGCCGCTCTGGGGCCAACGTCCTGACTTTC; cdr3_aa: CASSFRTGRSGANVLTF
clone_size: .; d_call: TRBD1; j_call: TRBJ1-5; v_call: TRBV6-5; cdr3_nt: TGTGCCAGCAGTACGGGGACAGGGTGGGGCCAGCCCCAGCATTTT; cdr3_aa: CASSTGTGWGQPQHF
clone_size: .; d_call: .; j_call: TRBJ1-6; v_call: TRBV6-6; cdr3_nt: TGTGCCAGCAGTTACCCCGCGAGCTCCTATAATTCACCCCTCCACTTT; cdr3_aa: CASSYPASSYNSPLHF
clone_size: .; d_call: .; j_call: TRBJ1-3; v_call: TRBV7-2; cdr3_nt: TGTGCCAGCAGCCCCCGTGGACGATCTGGAAACACCATATATTTT; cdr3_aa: CASSPRGRSGNTIYF
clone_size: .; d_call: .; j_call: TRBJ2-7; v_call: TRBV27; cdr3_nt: TGTGCCAGCAGTTCTCCGGGGACAAACTACGAGCAGTACTTC; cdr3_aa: CASSSPGTNYEQYF
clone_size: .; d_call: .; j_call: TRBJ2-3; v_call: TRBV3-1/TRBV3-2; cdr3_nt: TGTGCCAGCAGAGACCTAACAGATACGCAGTATTTT; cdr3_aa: CASRDLTDTQYF
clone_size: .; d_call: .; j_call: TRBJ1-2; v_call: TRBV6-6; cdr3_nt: TGTGCCAGCAGTTACGCCTCGGACTTAGGGGGTGGCTACACCTTC; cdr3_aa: CASSYASDLGGGYTF
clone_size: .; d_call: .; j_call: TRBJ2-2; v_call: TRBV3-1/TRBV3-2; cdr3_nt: TGTGCCAGCAGCCAACAAGGCCCCGGGGAGCTGTTTTTT; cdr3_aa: CASSQQGPGELFF
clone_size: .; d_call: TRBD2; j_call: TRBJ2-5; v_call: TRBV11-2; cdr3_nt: TGTGCCAGCAGTCCCCGACTAGCGGGAACCGCCGGGACCCAGTACTTC; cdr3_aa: CASSPRLAGTAGTQYF
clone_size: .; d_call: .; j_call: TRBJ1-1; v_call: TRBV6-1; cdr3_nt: TGTGCCAGCAGTGAAGAAGTAGGTGGGGGGAAAGTAGAAGCTTTCTTT; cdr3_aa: CASSEEVGGGKVEAFF
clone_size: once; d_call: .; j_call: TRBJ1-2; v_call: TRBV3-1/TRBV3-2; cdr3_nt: TGTGCCAGCAGCCAGGTATTAAGGGGCTACACCTTC; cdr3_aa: CASSQVLRGYTF
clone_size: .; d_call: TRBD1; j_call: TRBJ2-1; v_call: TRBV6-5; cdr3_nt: TGTGCCAGCAGTCCCGGGACAGGGAACAATGAGCAGTTCTTC; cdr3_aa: CASSPGTGNNEQFF
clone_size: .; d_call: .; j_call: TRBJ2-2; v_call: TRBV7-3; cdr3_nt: TGTGCCAGCAGCTCAATGGGGGGACGCACCGGGGAGCTGTTTTTT; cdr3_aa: CASSSMGGRTGELFF
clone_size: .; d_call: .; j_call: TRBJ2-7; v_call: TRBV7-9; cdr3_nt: TGTGCCAGCAGCTTTGGGCGCTCCTACGAGCAGTACTTC; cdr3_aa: CASSFGRSYEQYF
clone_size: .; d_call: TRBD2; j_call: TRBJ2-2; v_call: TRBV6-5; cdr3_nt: TGTGCCAGCAAGAAGCGGGACTACACCGGGGAGCTGTTTTTT; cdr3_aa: CASKKRDYTGELFF
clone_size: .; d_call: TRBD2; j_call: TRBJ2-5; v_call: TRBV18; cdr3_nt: TGTGCCAGCTCCGATGGGGCTAGCGGGAGTCAGACCCAGTACTTC; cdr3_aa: CASSDGASGSQTQYF
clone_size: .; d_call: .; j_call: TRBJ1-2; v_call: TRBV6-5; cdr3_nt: TGTGCCAGCAGAAACCCATCTAACTATGGCTACACCTTC; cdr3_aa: CASRNPSNYGYTF
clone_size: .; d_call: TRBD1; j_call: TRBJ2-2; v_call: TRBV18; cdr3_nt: TGTGCCAGCTCACCACAGGGGGCCACGGGGGAGCTGTTTTTT; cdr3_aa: CASSPQGATGELFF
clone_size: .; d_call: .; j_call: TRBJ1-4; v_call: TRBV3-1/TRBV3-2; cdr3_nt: TGTGCCAGCAGCCAAGGGGACCGTCATAATGAAAAACTGTTTTTT; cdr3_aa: CASSQGDRHNEKLFF
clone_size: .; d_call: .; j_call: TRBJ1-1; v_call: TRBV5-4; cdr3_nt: TGTGCCAGCAGCTTGCCCTCTGGATTTGAAGCTTTCTTT; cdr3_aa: CASSLPSGFEAFF
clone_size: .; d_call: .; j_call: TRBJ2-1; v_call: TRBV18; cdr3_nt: TGTGCCAGCTCACCCCGCCGCAGTACATGGGAGCAGTTCTTC; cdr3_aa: CASSPRRSTWEQFF
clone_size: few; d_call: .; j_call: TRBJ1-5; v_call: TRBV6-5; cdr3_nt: TGTGCCAGCAGTTACGATAGCTGGGGTCAGCCCCAGCATTTT; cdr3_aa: CASSYDSWGQPQHF
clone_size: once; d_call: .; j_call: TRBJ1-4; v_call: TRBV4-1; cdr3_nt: TGCGCCAGCAGCCAAAAGGGCGCTGAAAAACTGTTTTTT; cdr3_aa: CASSQKGAEKLFF